The entry below describes one TCR beta chain. Germline CDR1 and CDR2: MGHDK and SYGVNS. V lost 2 bases and J 13 bases, leaving 11 bases between the germline ends. This CDR3 spans 11 amino acids. In the study's own analysis: Reference gene primer amplification gave nucleated cell count estimates. TCRdb's copy holds only in-frame clones and misses some; the assay was immunoSEQ multiplex PCR. That table supplies the V and J calls and clone size; D and trimming were determined from the DNA. The table shows around 210,000 clones, with 75% to 85% occurring only once. The sample belongs to a study of blood T cell repertoires in COVID-19. Looking at the study overall: Both acute and convalescent COVID-19 samples were obtained from the United States, Italy and Spain. From T cells, B-cell-depleted T cells, or PBMCs came the material, which was cDNA or gDNA.

During active infection, Seattle patients enrolled and were then monitored through disease. This clonotype was obtained from a middle-aged man with COVID-19, enrolled during active disease. The source material was peripheral blood. The chain employs TRBV25-1 and TRBJ1-2; perhaps TRBD1 as D (6 bases). The CDR3 DNA reads as TGTGCCAGCAGTGAAGGGGGCAAGAGCACCTTC. It translates to CASSEGGKSTF.